What follows are 15 T cell receptor beta chains derived from one specimen sequenced in a study of blood T cell repertoires in COVID-19. Assay: immunoSEQ multiplex PCR; the TCRdb copy retains only in-frame clones and omits some. The sample yields 450,000 or so clones, 89% seen once. The sample consisted of peripheral blood. These receptors were obtained from a man aged 18 to 29 with COVID-19, enrolled during active disease.

CDR3 coding DNA: TGTGCCTGGAGTGGGGGGCCCCCTGGGGAGCAGTACTTC. Translated: CAWSGGPPGEQYF. V and J are TRBV30 and TRBJ2-7, with D possibly being TRBD1 (6 bases). Between the trimmed V and J ends, which lost 1 base and 7 bases, there was a span of 14 bases. Germline CDR1 GTSNPN, CDR2 SVGIG (reference sequence). The CDR3 runs to 13 residues.

This clone was counted a single time. This rearrangement joins TRBV19 to TRBJ2-5; TRBD2 is a possible D gene (5 bases). Germline CDR1 is LNHDA and CDR2 is SQIVND (reference sequence). The CDR3 is made up of 9 amino acids. The CDR3 region is CSERETQYF. CDR3 coding DNA: TGTAGCGAGCGGGAGACCCAGTACTTC. Variable domain in full (rest from reference TRBV19 and TRBJ2-5): DGGITQSPKYLFRKEGQNVTLSCEQNLNHDAMYWYRQDPGQGLRLIYYSQIVNDFQKGDIAEGYSVSREKKESFPLTVTSAQKNPTAFYLCSERETQYFGPGTRLLVL.

This chain links TRBV16 with TRBJ1-4, with D possibly matching TRBD1 (6 bases). Germline values: CDR1 KGHSY, CDR2 FQNENV. With 8 bases removed from V and 4 bases from J, the gap between germline ends came to 17 bases. The CDR3 length is 15 residues. In DNA form, the CDR3 reads TGTGCCAGCGGCGCTAACCGGGACATTAATGAAAAACTGTTTTTT. It codes for CASGANRDINEKLFF.

The chain combines TRBV11-3 with TRBJ2-7, with TRBD2 matching 8 bases. J gave up 7 bases and V 3 bases, and 26 bases lay outside the gene matches. CDR1 is SGHNT, CDR2 YENEEA, per germline. The CDR3 is made up of 20 amino acids. The CDR3, as DNA: TGTGCCAGCAGCTTTCTTTCGGAGGGTGCTGCGGGAGGTCCCTACGTGGAGCAGTACTTC. Encoded protein: CASSFLSEGAAGGPYVEQYF.

The chain links TRBV7-9 to TRBJ2-5, with a tentative D call TRBD1 (6 bases). The V end was cut by 5 bases, the J end by 1 base, with 8 bases between. Germline-derived CDR1 and CDR2 are SEHNR and FQNEAQ (reference sequence). The CDR3 loop spans 13 amino acids. CDR3 DNA sequence: TGTGCCAGCAGCCGGACAGTCCAAGAGACCCAGTACTTC. As protein: CASSRTVQETQYF.

J is TRBJ1-4 and V is TRBV18; TRBD1 agrees at 7 bases. The CDR3 is 13 residues long. The junction had 3 bases not matched to a gene; V was cut back by 5 bases and J by 6 bases. Germline assignment: CDR1 KGHSH and CDR2 LQKENI. The CDR3 bases are TGTGCCAGCTCAAAAGACAGGGATGAAAAACTGTTTTTT. Translating it yields CASSKDRDEKLFF. The full variable domain, with the rest looked up from reference TRBV18 and TRBJ1-4, is NAGVMQNPRHLVRRRGQEARLRCSPMKGHSHVYWYRQLPEEGLKFMVYLQKENIIDESGMPKERFSAEFPKEGPSILRIQQVVRGDSAAYFCASSKDRDEKLFFGSGTQLSVL.

This chain links TRBV9 with TRBJ1-1, with D maybe TRBD1 (6 bases). CDR1 and CDR2 from the germline V gene are SGDLS and YYNGEE. V lost 0 bases, J lost 11 bases, and 14 bases lay in between. The CDR3 has 13 residues. The CDR3 DNA follows: TGTGCCAGCAGCGTAGCTCAGGGGAATTTGGCTTTCTTT. The encoded protein is CASSVAQGNLAFF.

The rearrangement uses TRBV29-1 and TRBJ2-2, with D unclear. The V gene lost 2 bases and the J gene lost 7 bases, with 8 bases spanning the gap. CDR1 is SQVTM and CDR2 is ANQGSEA in the germline V gene. The CDR3 spans 12 residues. The CDR3: CSVESVFGELFF. The CDR3 DNA follows: TGCAGCGTTGAATCGGTATTCGGGGAGCTGTTTTTT.

The V and J genes are TRBV18 and TRBJ1-1; 9 nucleotides match TRBD1. CDR1 is KGHSH, CDR2 LQKENI, per germline. The CDR3 has 16 amino acids. V gave up 2 bases and J gave up 2 bases; unmatched junction bases: 6. CDR3 coding DNA: TGTGCCAGCTCACCAAAACAGGGGGCGCTTAACACTGAAGCTTTCTTT. It codes for CASSPKQGALNTEAFF. The full variable domain, with the rest looked up from reference TRBV18 and TRBJ1-1, is NAGVMQNPRHLVRRRGQEARLRCSPMKGHSHVYWYRQLPEEGLKFMVYLQKENIIDESGMPKERFSAEFPKEGPSILRIQQVVRGDSAAYFCASSPKQGALNTEAFFGQGTRLTVV.

This clone was seen only once. The chain carries TRBV5-1 and TRBJ2-1; 10 bases are shared with TRBD1. The CDR3 is 19 residues long. V lost 0 bases to trimming and J lost 0 bases; unmatched junction nucleotides: 9. CDR1 and CDR2 (germline): SGHRS, YFSETQ. The CDR3 here is CASSLGTGGSLTSYNEQFF. DNA for the CDR3: TGCGCCAGCAGCTTGGGGACAGGGGGTTCCCTAACCTCCTACAATGAGCAGTTCTTC.

The rearrangement joins TRBV6-5 to TRBJ2-7; perhaps TRBD1 as D (5 bases). V was pared by 2 bases and J by 5 bases, with 13 bases between. The germline V gene encodes CDR1 MNHEY and CDR2 SVGAGI. The CDR3 loop spans 14 amino acids. The CDR3: CASSYGQGGNEQYF. The CDR3 nucleotides read TGTGCCAGCAGTTACGGGCAGGGTGGCAACGAGCAGTACTTC.

The V and J genes are TRBV21-1 and TRBJ2-1; the table gives TRBD2 as D, unverified against the DNA. TRBV21-1 represents a pseudogene. The CDR3 has 16 amino acids. DNA for the CDR3: TGTGCCAGCAGCAAAATGGGGGCGGGAGAGGCGAATGAGCAGTTCTTC. Translated: CASSKMGAGEANEQFF.

To note about this clone: This sample also contains other DNA sequences that code for the same CDR3. This sequence joins TRBV4-1 and TRBJ1-1; no firm D call. Per germline, CDR1 MGHRA and CDR2 YSYEKL. V was shortened by 1 base and J by 1 base, with 4 bases between the two germline ends. The CDR3 is 13 amino acids. In DNA, the CDR3 is TGCGCCAGCAGCCAAGCCCAGAACACTGAAGCTTTCTTT. Amino acids: CASSQAQNTEAFF.

This chain joins TRBV10-2 and TRBJ2-1; 10 positions agree with TRBD2. Germline CDR1 WSHSY, CDR2 SAAADI. V shed 6 bases and J 7 bases; nucleotides not matched to a gene: 12. The CDR3 totals 16 residues. CDR3 loop: CASRRYSGRAGNEQFF. CDR3 nucleotide sequence: TGCGCCAGCAGACGATACAGCGGGAGGGCCGGGAATGAGCAGTTCTTC.

The V call is TRBV28, the J call TRBJ1-1; D is ambiguous. This CDR3 has 11 amino acids. The ends were cut back, 7 bases at V and 5 bases at J, with 8 bases in the middle. Germline V gene lookup returns CDR1 MDHEN and CDR2 SYDVKM. CDR3 protein: CASIKYTEAFF. The DNA of the CDR3 is TGTGCCAGCATTAAATATACTGAAGCTTTCTTT.